The source of this T cell receptor beta chain is a study of yellow fever vaccine responses in identical twins. The study's findings and limits: Vaccine T cell responses of twins reportedly seemed partly convergent and partly personalized.

Concerning this clonotype: Antigen unknown.

V lost 1 base and J lost 2, with 10 bases in between. This CDR3 has 15 amino acids. The germline V gene encodes CDR1 SGHNT and CDR2 YYREEE (reference sequence). TCRdb fed the RT-PCR reads into MiXCR, producing one record per CDR3 protein. The sample has over 5,500 distinct CDR3 sequences, roughly 84% seen once; the top ten hold just under 3.5%. The specimen was T cells from blood (PBMCs), unsorted or a sorted subset (not recorded which), collected before or after yellow fever vaccination (not recorded which). This clonotype was sampled from a woman aged 18-30 years who received the yellow fever vaccine. This chain joins TRBV5-4 and TRBJ2-1; D might be TRBD2 (5 bases). CDR3 residues: CASSLRDIAYNEQFF. Written as DNA, the CDR3 is TGTGCCAGCAGCTTGCGGGATATTGCCTACAATGAGCAGTTCTTC.